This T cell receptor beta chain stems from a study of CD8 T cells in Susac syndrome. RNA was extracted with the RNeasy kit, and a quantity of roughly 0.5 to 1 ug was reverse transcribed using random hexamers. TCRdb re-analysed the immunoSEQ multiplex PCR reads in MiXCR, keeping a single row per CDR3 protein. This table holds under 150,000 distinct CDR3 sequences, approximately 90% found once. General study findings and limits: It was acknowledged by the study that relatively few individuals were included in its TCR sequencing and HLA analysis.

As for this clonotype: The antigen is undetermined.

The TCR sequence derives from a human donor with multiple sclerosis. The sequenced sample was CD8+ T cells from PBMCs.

The CDR3 DNA reads as TGTGCCAGCAGCTCCTACGCAGGCACTGAAGCTTTCTTT. It translates to CASSSYAGTEAFF. The chain employs TRBV7-3 and TRBJ1-1; D not resolved. The CDR3 is made up of 13 amino acids. Trimming took 4 bases from V and 4 from J, leaving 10 bases between them. CDR1 and CDR2 from the germline V gene are SGHTA and FQGTGA.